This T cell receptor (beta chain) was sequenced for a study of CD8 T cells in Susac syndrome. Reverse transcription used about 0.45 to 1 ug RNA and random hexamers. Across 54 Vbeta and 13 Jbeta, TCR beta CDR3 was amplified with immunoSEQ multiplex PCR. TCRdb reprocessed the immunoSEQ multiplex PCR reads with MiXCR, giving one entry per CDR3 protein. The table includes around 300,000 distinct CDR3 sequences, approximately 89% detected once. The multiple sclerosis control group consisted of treatment-naive patients whose relapsing-remitting disease, which was either stable or active, fulfilled revised McDonald criteria. Negative magnetic isolation gave CD8+ and CD4+ cells; FACS enriched CD8+ TEMRA. The TCR originated in a human donor with multiple sclerosis. The sample was CD8+ T cells from PBMCs.

The DNA of the CDR3 is TGCGCCAGCAGCTTCATACCGGGACAGGTCAAGGCAGTGAACACCGGGGAGCTGTTTTTT. Translating it yields CASSFIPGQVKAVNTGELFF. V and J are TRBV4-3 and TRBJ2-2, with 8 bases aligning to TRBD1. CDR1 and CDR2 from the germline V gene are LGHNA and YSLEER. J gave up 1 base and V 5 bases, and 18 bases lay outside the gene matches. The CDR3 consists of 20 residues.